Below, one TCR beta chain is given with its context. Its antigen is currently not known. No quality values exist for individual bases; no much larger clone is one base distant. This entry is derived from a study of yellow fever vaccine responses in identical twins (dated by TCRdb to between 2017 and 2018). Study-wide context: In the study, vaccine-responding T cell clones were precisely tracked in identical twins. What the study reported, not specific to this receptor: The authors reported that the T cell response to vaccination in identical twins appeared partly convergent and partly personalized.

Libraries were built with RT-PCR. These reads were obtained on an Illumina HiSeq 2500. Using fastp at Q25 and MiXCR, TCRdb reprocessed the public reads and kept productive beta chains. Entries that share a CDR3 protein sequence are merged under the most common genes and DNA. This sample has tens of thousands of distinct CDR3 sequences in its table, and under 80% of those were observed once. The leading ten clones occupy 4% to 5.5% of the sample. Counted from cysteine to phenylalanine, this CDR3 has 15 amino acids. CDR3 DNA only is kept here, 45 bases in frame from base 1. The germline V gene encodes CDR1 LNHNV and CDR2 YYDKDF (reference sequence). From V the trimming removes 3 bases and from J it removes 5 bases, while the gene matches leave 7 bases of the junction unaccounted for.

The receptor comes from a woman under 30 who received the yellow fever vaccine. Donor details come from another sample of the same person, matched by shared clones. Recombination linked TRBV15 to TRBJ2-5, with 9 middle bases fitting TRBD1. This sample comprised T cells from blood (PBMCs), unsorted or a sorted subset (not recorded which), obtained before or after yellow fever vaccination (not recorded which). CDR3 sequence: CATSRGQGSAETQYF. The nucleotide sequence reads TGTGCCACCAGCAGGGGACAGGGCAGCGCGGAGACCCAGTACTTC.